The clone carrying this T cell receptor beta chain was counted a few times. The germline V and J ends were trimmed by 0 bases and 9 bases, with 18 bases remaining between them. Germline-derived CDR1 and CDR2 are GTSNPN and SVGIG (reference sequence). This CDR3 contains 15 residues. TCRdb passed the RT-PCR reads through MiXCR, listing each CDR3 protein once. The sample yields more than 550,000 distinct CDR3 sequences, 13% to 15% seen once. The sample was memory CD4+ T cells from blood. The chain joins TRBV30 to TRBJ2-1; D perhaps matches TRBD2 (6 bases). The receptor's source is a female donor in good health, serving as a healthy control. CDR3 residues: CAWSVRGEAFGEQFF. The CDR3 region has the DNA TGTGCCTGGAGTGTACGAGGGGAGGCCTTTGGTGAGCAGTTCTTC.